This record concerns one T cell receptor beta chain sequence. The record originates from a study of shared clonotypes between healthy human individuals. Germline V gene sequence: CDR1 SEHNR, CDR2 FQNEAQ (reference sequence). CDR3 length equals 14 residues. Deletions cut 6 bases from V and 3 bases from J, with 15 bases between. Some clones are missing from TCRdb's copy, which holds only in-frame ones; the method was immunoSEQ multiplex PCR. The profile shows about 1,500,000 clones, roughly 96% of them singletons. The specimen sequenced was naive CD4+ T cells sorted from blood. Subset defined: CD45RA+ positively selected. The receptor's source is a man younger than 45 in good health. V gene TRBV7-9 combines with J gene TRBJ2-7, with D possibly TRBD1 on 6 matching bases. The CDR3: CASRGQGSRYEQYF. CDR3 bases: TGTGCCAGCAGAGGGCAGGGGTCGCGCTACGAGCAGTACTTC.